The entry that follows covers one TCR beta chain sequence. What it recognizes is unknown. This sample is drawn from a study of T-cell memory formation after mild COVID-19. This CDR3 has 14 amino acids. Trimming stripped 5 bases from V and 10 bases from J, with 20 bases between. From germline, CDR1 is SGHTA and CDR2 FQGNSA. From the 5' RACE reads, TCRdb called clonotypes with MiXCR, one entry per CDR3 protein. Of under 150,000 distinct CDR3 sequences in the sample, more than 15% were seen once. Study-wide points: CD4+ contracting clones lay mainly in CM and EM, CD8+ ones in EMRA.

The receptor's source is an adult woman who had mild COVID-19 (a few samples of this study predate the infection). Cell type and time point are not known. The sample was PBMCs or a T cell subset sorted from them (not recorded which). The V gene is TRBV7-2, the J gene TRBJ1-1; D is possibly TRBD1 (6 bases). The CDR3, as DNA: TGTGCCAGCAGCCTTTTGGGACTCCAAGGGGGAGCTTTCTTT. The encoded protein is CASSLLGLQGGAFF.